This T cell receptor beta chain was identified in a study of OX40 agonist ivuxolimab in advanced cancers. Assay used: immunoSEQ multiplex PCR; TCRdb lists only in-frame clones, some missing. The sample has 83,000 or so clones, about four fifths seen once; the top ten hold around 7.8%. Findings and limits, study-wide: The authors did not determine the antigen specificity of the expanded peripheral T cells. Compared with CD4+, CD8+ T cells on average had more expanded clones.

V dropped 5 bases and J dropped 7 bases, with 11 bases sitting between them. CDR1 is SGHAT, CDR2 FQNNGV, per germline. The CDR3 has 13 residues. In the case of this clone: No antigen is known for it.

Material: CD4+ or CD8+ T cells sorted from blood, obtained in a trial of the OX40 agonist ivuxolimab. This clonotype originated in an adult with an advanced solid tumor such as melanoma, head and neck, liver or kidney cancer. The rearrangement links TRBV11-2 to TRBJ2-2; possibly TRBD2 for D (6 bases). CDR3 sequence (DNA): TGTGCCAGCAGCCGGGACTCTCACGGGGAGCTGTTTTTT. This sequence encodes CASSRDSHGELFF.